This is a list of T cell receptor beta chains from one sample in a study of blood T cell repertoires in COVID-19. Only in-frame clones appear in the TCRdb table, and some are missing; sequencing was by immunoSEQ multiplex PCR. The data show 150,000 to 200,000 clones, with 84% seen just once and around 13% held by the top ten. Sequenced material: peripheral blood. These receptors were obtained from an older woman with COVID-19, enrolled during active disease. Both conserved end residues are part of each CDR3. The D gene is left open where the match is weak. The size field is filled for only some rows; it gives once, few, many or a size class.

D gene,J gene,clone size,V gene,CDR3 DNA,CDR3 protein
NA,TRBJ2-7,NA,TRBV11-2,TGTGCCAGCAGCTTGCGCAGGACCTACGAGCAGTACTTC,CASSLRRTYEQYF
TRBD2,TRBJ2-1,NA,TRBV7-2,TGTGCCAGCAGCTTCGAAGGAATGGGACTAGCGGGAAGGACGAATGAGCAGTTCTTC,CASSFEGMGLAGRTNEQFF
NA,TRBJ1-1,once,TRBV28,TGTGCCAGCAATATGGGGCAGGCCAACACTGAAGCTTTCTTT,CASNMGQANTEAFF
TRBD2,TRBJ2-7,NA,TRBV30,TGTGCCTGGAGCGGACTAGCGGGATCGTTTTACGAGCAGTACTTC,CAWSGLAGSFYEQYF
TRBD2,TRBJ2-7,NA,TRBV18,TGTGCCAGCTCACCGCTAGCGGGAGAAGGCGAGCAGTACTTC,CASSPLAGEGEQYF
TRBD1,TRBJ1-2,NA,TRBV3-1/TRBV3-2,TGTGCCAGCAGCCAAGGTGTACAGGGGAGCTACACCTTC,CASSQGVQGSYTF
TRBD1,TRBJ1-3,NA,TRBV19,TGTGCCAGCACACCTCCAGGGGGAAATTTTGGAAACACCATATATTTT,CASTPPGGNFGNTIYF
TRBD2,TRBJ2-7,few,TRBV15,TGTGCCACCAGCAGACCCCCGGGACTAGCGGGAGGCCGCTACGAGCAGTACTTC,CATSRPPGLAGGRYEQYF
NA,TRBJ1-5,NA,TRBV10-1,TGCGCCAGCAGTGAGGAGGGAGGCCAGCCCCAGCATTTT,CASSEEGGQPQHF
TRBD1,TRBJ1-4,NA,TRBV7-8,TGTGCCAGCAGCCCAGACAGGGTCGTGTTTCTGGGGTATGAAAAACTGTTTTTT,CASSPDRVVFLGYEKLFF
NA,TRBJ2-6,NA,TRBV15,TGTGCCACCAGCAGACTAATACAGAGCTCTGGGGCCAACGTCCTGACTTTC,CATSRLIQSSGANVLTF
NA,TRBJ2-6,NA,TRBV6-4,TGTGCCAGCAGCCCCGAAAAGACGGGAGCTGGGGCCAACGTCCTGACTTTC,CASSPEKTGAGANVLTF
NA,TRBJ2-7,once,TRBV28,TGTGCCAGCAGTCCACAGACCTACGAGCAGTACTTC,CASSPQTYEQYF
TRBD1,TRBJ2-4,NA,TRBV19,TGTGCCAGTAGTCATCGGGACAGGGCAAACATTCAGTACTTC,CASSHRDRANIQYF
NA,TRBJ1-5,NA,TRBV28,TGTGCCAGCAGTGACGTCAGGCATGGATCAGCCCAGCATTTT,CASSDVRHGSAQHF
TRBD1,TRBJ2-5,NA,TRBV18,TGTGCCAGCTCACCTAGAAACAGGGGAGAGACCCAGTACTTC,CASSPRNRGETQYF
NA,TRBJ2-1,NA,TRBV28,TGTGCCAGCAGGCCAAGAAGAGGGCTTCAGTACAACAATGAGCAGTTCTTC,CASRPRRGLQYNNEQFF
TRBD1,TRBJ1-1,NA,TRBV28,TGTGCCAGCAGTTGGACAGGGGGCACTGAAGCTTTCTTT,CASSWTGGTEAFF
NA,TRBJ1-1,NA,TRBV6-5,TGTGCCAGCAGGAAATTTAGACAGTTCACTGAAGCTTTCTTT,CASRKFRQFTEAFF
NA,TRBJ2-7,many,TRBV2,TGTGCCAGCGTGAGTGTTAGCTCCTACGAGCAGTACTTC,CASVSVSSYEQYF
NA,TRBJ2-3,NA,TRBV11-3,TGTGCCAGCAGCTACTCAGGGACAGATACGCAGTATTTT,CASSYSGTDTQYF
NA,TRBJ1-5,NA,TRBV7-2,TGTGCCAGCAGCTTAATATCAGGGGCAAGGAGTCAGCCCCAGCATTTT,CASSLISGARSQPQHF
NA,TRBJ2-1,NA,TRBV5-1,TGCGCCAGCAGCTTGGGCGCGGTGACCTACAATGAGCAGTTCTTC,CASSLGAVTYNEQFF
TRBD1,TRBJ1-1,NA,TRBV14,TGTGCCAGCAGCCAGCAACAGGGGAAGGGGAACACTGAAGCTTTCTTT,CASSQQQGKGNTEAFF
TRBD1,TRBJ1-2,NA,TRBV28,TGTGCCAGCAGTGTTACTACAGGGGGCGGATATGGCTACACCTTC,CASSVTTGGGYGYTF
TRBD1,TRBJ2-7,once,TRBV18,TGTGCCAGCTCACCAGGCTTGGGACAGGGCTACGAGCAGTACTTC,CASSPGLGQGYEQYF
NA,TRBJ1-1,NA,TRBV19,TGTGCCAGTAGTATCGGGGGGAACACTGAAGCTTTCTTT,CASSIGGNTEAFF
NA,TRBJ2-1,NA,TRBV30,TGTGCCTGGAAAACAGGGAACCGACTCAATGAGCAGTTCTTC,CAWKTGNRLNEQFF
NA,TRBJ1-1,NA,TRBV3-1/TRBV3-2,TGTGCCAGCTCTAAATATGGAGAGAACACTGAAGCTTTCTTT,CASSKYGENTEAFF
TRBD1,TRBJ1-4,NA,TRBV6-1,TGTGCCAGCAGTGAACGGACAGGGGGGTTTGCAACTAATGAAAAACTGTTTTTT,CASSERTGGFATNEKLFF
TRBD1,TRBJ1-4,NA,TRBV5-5,TGTGCCAGCAACATCAGGGGGACTAATGAAAAACTGTTTTTT,CASNIRGTNEKLFF
NA,TRBJ1-1,NA,TRBV20-1,TGCAGTGCTAAGGACTCTTCGAGAGCTTTCTTT,CSAKDSSRAFF
TRBD2,TRBJ2-2,NA,TRBV20-1,TGCAGTGCTAGTAGGTCCAGCGGGGCCGGGGAGCTGTTTTTT,CSASRSSGAGELFF
TRBD2,TRBJ2-5,NA,TRBV23-1,TGCGCCAGCAGTCAATTGAGGAGTATTCCGGGACTAGCGCGATCCGGGGGCCAAGAGACCCAGTACTTC,CASSQLRSIPGLARSGGQETQYF
TRBD1,TRBJ2-3,NA,TRBV19,TGTGCCAGTATGGGACAGGGAAGAGATACGCAGTATTTT,CASMGQGRDTQYF
TRBD1,TRBJ2-7,NA,TRBV28,TGTGCCAGCAGTTTAATGACAGGGGTTACGGTGGGTAACCTAAAGCAGGTCTACGAGCAGTACTTC,CASSLMTGVTVGNLKQVYEQYF
NA,TRBJ1-2,NA,TRBV24-1,TGTGCCACCAGTGACGCTACCGAAACAGGGAAATATGGCTACACCTTC,CATSDATETGKYGYTF
NA,TRBJ2-7,once,TRBV6-1,TGTGCCAGCAGTGAAGTTACCTGGGGAGGGGGTGAGCAGTACTTC,CASSEVTWGGGEQYF
NA,TRBJ2-7,once,TRBV5-1,TGCGCCAGCAGCACCGGGACTCCCGGCTCCTACGAGCAGTACTTC,CASSTGTPGSYEQYF
TRBD1,TRBJ2-3,NA,TRBV5-1,TGCGCCAGCAGCGTCAGGGGGAGAGATACGCAGTATTTT,CASSVRGRDTQYF
NA,TRBJ2-3,NA,TRBV5-1,TGCGCCAGCAGCTTTCAGGGGACCGGCATAGATACGCAGTATTTT,CASSFQGTGIDTQYF